These 25 T cell receptor beta chains were all obtained from the same sample, sequenced in a study of T-cell reconstitution after alpha-beta-depleted transplantation in children. Unique molecular identifiers were incorporated during preparation of the TCRbeta library. One entry per CDR3 protein, called by TCRdb with MiXCR from the PCR reads. The sample carries about 980,000 distinct CDR3 sequences, under 30% recorded once. The sample here was PBMCs, mostly from graft donor cells, taken 360 days after TCRalphabeta/CD19-depleted stem cell transplant. These receptors originate from a boy under three years old who had a stem cell transplant for SCID, so the T cells may come from the graft donor.

The rearrangement uses TRBV7-9 and TRBJ2-3; maybe TRBD1 (6 bases). The CDR3 runs to 13 residues. In germline, CDR1 is SEHNR, CDR2 FQNEAQ (reference sequence). The V end lost 6 bases, the J end lost 4 bases, and 11 bases lay between the germline ends. The CDR3 sequence: CASRGAQPDTQYF. The DNA for the CDR3 is TGTGCCAGCAGGGGGGCCCAGCCAGATACGCAGTATTTT.

This clonotype turned up a few times. This rearrangement joins TRBV5-5 to TRBJ2-7; D gene ambiguous. Per germline, CDR1 SGHKS and CDR2 YYEKEE (reference sequence). Trimming cost V 4 bases and J 7 bases, with 9 bases left between them. This CDR3 comprises 11 residues. The CDR3 region is CASSPSTEQYF. Here the CDR3 DNA reads TGTGCCAGCAGCCCGTCTACTGAGCAGTACTTC.

This clonotype has more than one count but fewer than ten. The chain links TRBV28 to TRBJ2-3; the match to TRBD2 covers 8 bases. The germline V gene encodes CDR1 MDHEN and CDR2 SYDVKM. CDR3 length equals 14 residues. J was trimmed by 6 bases and V by 6 bases; bases with no gene match: 8. In nucleotides, the CDR3 is TGTGCCAGCAGACCCGGGGGGGAGTTTGATACGCAGTATTTT. It specifies CASRPGGEFDTQYF.

The CDR3 DNA follows: TGCGCCAGCAGCCAAGTAGTGGGGGGGGCGATCACCGGGGAGCTGTTTTTT. Translation: CASSQVVGGAITGELFF. The chain couples TRBV4-3 to TRBJ2-2; D is perhaps TRBD2 (7 bases). Trimming took off 1 base at V and 4 bases at J, with 16 bases between the two ends. There are 17 residues in the CDR3. Per germline, CDR1 LGHNA and CDR2 YSLEER.

V and J are TRBV7-9 and TRBJ2-3; D is unresolved. CDR3 length equals 17 residues. The germline V gene has CDR1 SEHNR and CDR2 FQNEAQ (reference sequence). V lost 2 bases to trimming and J lost 1 base, with 16 bases between them. The DNA for the CDR3 is TGTGCCAGCAGCTTACGTGTCGGCACATGGGGCACAGATACGCAGTATTTT. As protein: CASSLRVGTWGTDTQYF.

There are a few counts of this clonotype. The rearrangement joins TRBV4-2 to TRBJ2-2; no firm D call. The CDR3 is 14 amino acids. V gave up 0 bases and J gave up 2 bases, with 4 bases separating them. The germline V gene has CDR1 LGHNA and CDR2 YNFKEQ. The CDR3 sequence is CASSQDANTGELFF. As DNA, the CDR3 is TGTGCCAGCAGCCAAGATGCTAACACCGGGGAGCTGTTTTTT.

This clonotype was seen more than once but under ten times. The genes are TRBV4-2 and TRBJ1-1; no firm D call. The CDR3 is made up of 15 amino acids. Germline V gives CDR1 LGHNA, CDR2 YNFKEQ. The V and J ends lost 1 base and 7 bases respectively, with 16 bases between them. The CDR3 protein is CASSQAVVSGGEAFF. The CDR3 coding sequence is TGTGCCAGCAGCCAAGCTGTAGTCTCTGGAGGTGAAGCTTTCTTT.

This clonotype was observed a few times. V is TRBV27 and J is TRBJ2-1; D is perhaps TRBD2 (5 bases). V gave up 5 bases and J gave up 7 bases, with 21 bases separating them. Germline V gene data show CDR1 as MNHEY and CDR2 as SMNVEV (reference sequence). CDR3 size: 16 residues. CDR3 loop: CASSPTAQNRGNEQFF. The CDR3 DNA is TGTGCCAGCAGTCCCACGGCCCAAAATCGCGGGAATGAGCAGTTCTTC.

The rearrangement joins TRBV5-1 to TRBJ2-3; 8 nucleotides agree with TRBD2. This CDR3 comprises 17 residues. Germline lookup yields CDR1 SGHRS and CDR2 YFSETQ. The J segment lost 1 base and the V segment lost 0 bases, leaving 7 bases of the junction unmatched. CDR3 DNA: TGCGCCAGCAGCTTGGGAAGCGGGGGCCTACGCACAGATACGCAGTATTTT. Its translation: CASSLGSGGLRTDTQYF.

There are a few counts of this clonotype. The V call is TRBV7-2, the J call TRBJ2-1; TRBD1 or TRBD2 may be the D gene (5 bases each). The V gene lost 2 bases and the J gene lost 5 bases, with 13 bases spanning the gap. CDR3 length: 15 amino acids. Looked up from germline, CDR1 is SGHTA and CDR2 is FQGNSA. The DNA for the CDR3 is TGTGCCAGCAGCTTACAGTTCCGGGGCCACAATGAGCAGTTCTTC. Translated, it gives CASSLQFRGHNEQFF.

This clonotype was picked up a small number of times. The V call is TRBV4-2, the J call TRBJ2-5; 12 bases match TRBD2. The J segment lost 3 bases and the V segment lost 0 bases, leaving 5 bases of the junction unmatched. CDR1 is LGHNA and CDR2 is YNFKEQ in the germline V gene. The CDR3 consists of 17 residues. As DNA, the CDR3 is TGTGCCAGCAGCCAAGATGTGGCTAGCGGGGGGGAAGAGACCCAGTACTTC. Its protein product is CASSQDVASGGEETQYF.

The rearrangement joins TRBV3-1 to TRBJ2-2, with 9 bases identical to TRBD2. From germline, CDR1 is LGHDT and CDR2 YNNKEL (reference sequence). With V trimmed by 5 bases and J by 5 bases, 3 bases remained unmatched. The CDR3 extends over 14 amino acids. The CDR3 is CASSLAGETGELFF. In DNA, the CDR3 is TGTGCCAGCAGCTTAGCGGGGGAGACCGGGGAGCTGTTTTTT.

V is TRBV28 and J is TRBJ1-5, with 7 bases matching TRBD1. Germline V gene lookup returns CDR1 MDHEN and CDR2 SYDVKM. Trimming cost V 1 base and J 4 bases; bases outside gene matches: 13. This CDR3 contains 18 residues. Here the CDR3 DNA reads TGTGCCAGCAGTTTATTTGGGACAGCTGGGGGGGGAAATCAGCCCCAGCATTTT. It specifies CASSLFGTAGGGNQPQHF.

V is TRBV10-3 and J is TRBJ2-1; D perhaps matches TRBD2 (6 bases). This CDR3 region has 14 residues. The germline gives CDR1 ENHRY, CDR2 SYGVKD. The V end lost 4 bases, the J end lost 10 bases, and 17 bases lay between the germline ends. CDR3: CAISGRDFWGEQFF. Here the CDR3 DNA reads TGTGCCATCAGTGGTCGGGACTTTTGGGGGGAGCAGTTCTTC.

This clonotype occurred a few times. The rearrangement joins TRBV2 to TRBJ2-5; a possible D gene is TRBD2 (5 bases). Germline CDR1 reads SNHLY; CDR2 reads FYNNEI. V shed 1 base and J shed 1 base, with 13 bases lying between them. The CDR3 has 16 amino acids. The CDR3 DNA is TGTGCCAGCAGTGAAGGTTACGGGGAATTCCAAGAGACCCAGTACTTC. Protein product: CASSEGYGEFQETQYF.

The rearrangement joins TRBV5-1 to TRBJ1-1; D unclear. CDR1 and CDR2 from the germline V gene are SGHRS and YFSETQ. Trimming left V 5 bases short and J 4 bases short, with 12 bases between. The CDR3 contains 13 residues. CDR3 sequence reads: CASSEGFSTEAFF. The CDR3 DNA is TGCGCCAGCAGTGAGGGCTTTAGCACTGAAGCTTTCTTT.

The gene calls are TRBV5-5 and TRBJ2-2; 7 nucleotides match TRBD1. Trimming at V came to 4 bases and at J to 7 bases, leaving 10 bases not matched to a gene. The germline CDR1 and CDR2 sequences are SGHKS and YYEKEE (reference sequence). The CDR3 runs to 15 residues. The CDR3 region is CASSPRNRGSGELFF. The DNA of the CDR3 is TGTGCCAGCAGCCCGCGAAACAGGGGAAGCGGGGAGCTGTTTTTT.

This clonotype was seen a few times. The chain joins TRBV5-1 to TRBJ2-1, with 10 bases aligning to TRBD2. The junction had 9 bases not matched to a gene; V was cut back by 3 bases and J by 6 bases. CDR3 length: 16 amino acids. Germline CDR1 reads SGHRS; CDR2 reads YFSETQ. This CDR3 reads CASSWEQRGGLNEQFF. The CDR3 bases are TGCGCCAGCAGCTGGGAGCAGCGGGGGGGCCTCAATGAGCAGTTCTTC. The complete variable domain, with remaining parts taken from reference TRBV5-1 and TRBJ2-1, reads KAGVTQTPRYLIKTRGQQVTLSCSPISGHRSVSWYQQTPGQGLQFLFEYFSETQRNKGNFPGRFSGRQFSNSRSEMNVSTLELGDSALYLCASSWEQRGGLNEQFFGPGTRLTVL.

The chain uses TRBV11-2 and TRBJ2-7; D could derive from TRBD1 or TRBD2 (6 bases each). Germline values: CDR1 SGHAT, CDR2 FQNNGV. This CDR3 is built from 15 residues. The V gene lost 2 bases and the J gene lost 2 bases, with 13 bases spanning the gap. The CDR3 coding sequence is TGTGCCAGCAGCTTATTTGGAGGGGGTGCCTACGAGCAGTACTTC. Protein sequence: CASSLFGGGAYEQYF.

This clonotype has only a few counts. The genes are TRBV20-1 and TRBJ2-3; D could derive from TRBD1 or TRBD2 (5 bases each). Germline values: CDR1 DFQATT, CDR2 SNEGSKA (reference sequence). V was shortened by 3 bases and J by 0 bases, with 13 bases between the two germline ends. The CDR3 is made up of 15 amino acids. The CDR3 spells CSASARGSSTDTQYF. In nucleotides, the CDR3 is TGCAGTGCTAGCGCCCGGGGCTCTAGCACAGATACGCAGTATTTT.

This sequence joins TRBV18 and TRBJ2-3; 7 positions match TRBD2. J gave up 2 bases and V 3 bases, and 8 bases lay outside the gene matches. Germline V gene lookup returns CDR1 KGHSH and CDR2 LQKENI. The CDR3 sequence is 16 residues long. CDR3 in amino acids: CASSPLRGSPTDTQYF. In DNA form, the CDR3 reads TGTGCCAGCTCACCTTTGCGGGGGTCACCCACAGATACGCAGTATTTT.

The V gene is TRBV2, the J gene TRBJ1-5; possible D gene TRBD1, 6 bases. With 2 bases removed from V and 7 bases from J, the gap between germline ends came to 27 bases. The CDR3 length is 19 residues. The V gene's germline CDR1 is SNHLY and CDR2 FYNNEI. The DNA for the CDR3 is TGTGCCAGCAGTGAAATTATGGTGGGACGGATCCTGAGGGGGCAGCCCCAGCATTTT. This encodes CASSEIMVGRILRGQPQHF.

This clonotype was seen more than once but under ten times. DNA of the CDR3: TGCGCCAGCAGCCAAGAGGTAGCGGGGGGCACAGATACGCAGTATTTT. It encodes CASSQEVAGGTDTQYF. The chain combines TRBV4-1 with TRBJ2-3; 9 nucleotides agree with TRBD2. Germline V gene data show CDR1 as MGHRA and CDR2 as YSYEKL. The CDR3 length is 16 residues. Trimming cost V 0 bases and J 1 base; bases outside gene matches: 2.

The V and J genes are TRBV7-3 and TRBJ2-4; D is perhaps TRBD2 (5 bases). Germline values: CDR1 SGHTA, CDR2 FQGTGA. V lost 4 bases, J lost 14 bases, and 15 bases lay in between. The CDR3 runs to 12 residues. This chain's CDR3 is CASSSPRTEEYF. The CDR3, as DNA: TGTGCCAGCAGCTCTCCTCGGACGGAGGAGTACTTC. The full variable domain, completed using reference TRBV7-3 and TRBJ2-4, is GAGVSQTPSNKVTEKGKYVELRCDPISGHTALYWYRQSLGQGPEFLIYFQGTGAADDSGLPNDRFFAVRPEGSVSTLKIQRTERGDSAVYLCASSSPRTEEYFGAGTRLSVL.

As for this clonotype: One end of the junction varies from germline; a read error may be responsible. The DNA of the CDR3 is TGCTGTGCTAGGACACAGGGGGCAGGGGGTCAGCCCCAGCATTTT. Encoded protein: CCARTQGAGGQPQHF. The chain joins TRBV20-1 to TRBJ1-5; 9 bases are a match to TRBD1. Per germline, CDR1 DFQATT and CDR2 SNEGSKA (reference sequence). This CDR3 is 15 amino acids long.